The 25 T cell receptor beta chains below come from one sample, sequenced in a study of T-cell memory formation after mild COVID-19. MiXCR, run by TCRdb on the 5' RACE reads, gives a single entry per CDR3 protein. The sample has around 200,000 distinct CDR3 sequences, 8% to 11% seen once. Material: PBMCs or a T cell subset sorted from them (not recorded which). The receptor set was obtained from a man aged 18 to 30 who had mild COVID-19 (a few samples of this study predate the infection). Cell type and time point are not known.

There are many counts of this clonotype. The chain links TRBV7-8 to TRBJ1-3; TRBD1 matches at 7 bases. Per germline, CDR1 SGHVS and CDR2 FQNEAQ. CDR3 length: 16 amino acids. After removal of 5 bases from V and 0 bases from J, the junction contained 7 bases not matched to a gene. The CDR3 loop is CASSPPGQSSGNTIYF. CDR3 in DNA: TGTGCCAGCAGCCCACCGGGACAGAGCTCTGGAAACACCATATATTTT.

The chain links TRBV20-1 to TRBJ2-6; TRBD2 matches at 9 bases. The V segment lost 1 base and the J segment 0 bases; nucleotides outside the gene matches: 4. The CDR3 is 17 amino acids. Germline V gene data show CDR1 as DFQATT and CDR2 as SNEGSKA (reference sequence). CDR3 loop: CSARASGGSSGANVLTF. The CDR3 DNA reads as TGCAGTGCTAGAGCCAGCGGGGGGAGCTCTGGGGCCAACGTCCTGACTTTC.

This sequence joins TRBV18 and TRBJ1-2; D is undetermined. The V end lost 6 bases, the J end lost 3 bases, and 8 bases lay between the germline ends. The CDR3 is 12 residues long. Looked up from germline, CDR1 is KGHSH and CDR2 is LQKENI. CDR3 region: CASSLDDYGYTF. DNA of the CDR3: TGTGCCAGCTCGCTAGACGACTATGGCTACACCTTC.

Only a few counts were recorded for this clonotype. The chain employs TRBV7-2 and TRBJ1-1; D possibly corresponds to TRBD1 (6 bases). Germline V lookup: CDR1 SGHTA, CDR2 FQGNSA. The CDR3 contains 14 residues. V lost 4 bases, J lost 3 bases, and 12 bases lay in between. CDR3 in amino acids: CASSSRAGDTEAFF. The CDR3 region has the DNA TGTGCCAGCAGCTCCCGGGCAGGGGACACTGAAGCTTTCTTT.

In this sample, this clonotype turned up many times. The chain recombines TRBV5-1 with TRBJ2-2; D is unclear. The V end was cut by 5 bases, the J end by 0 bases, with 8 bases between. This CDR3 region has 14 residues. CDR1 SGHRS and CDR2 YFSETQ come from the germline V gene. CDR3: CASRANTNTGELFF. CDR3 DNA sequence: TGCGCCAGCAGGGCCAATACGAACACCGGGGAGCTGTTTTTT.

This clonotype showed up just a few times. V and J are TRBV2 and TRBJ2-7; no definite D call. CDR1 and CDR2 from the germline V gene are SNHLY and FYNNEI. Trimming removed 1 base from V and 6 bases from J, with 10 bases in between. The CDR3 runs to 13 residues. Here the CDR3 DNA reads TGTGCCAGCAGTGAAGAGAGCCTCACCGAGCAGTACGTC. Protein product: CASSEESLTEQYV.

This clonotype was counted only a few times. V and J are TRBV10-2 and TRBJ1-1; 7 bases agree with TRBD1. Trimming took 3 bases from V and 7 from J; bases not matched to a gene: 8. This CDR3 spans 14 amino acids. From germline, CDR1 is WSHSY and CDR2 SAAADI. The CDR3 bases are TGCGCCAGCAGTGAAACGAGGGGGCATGGTGAAGCTTTCTTT. It encodes CASSETRGHGEAFF.

There are a few counts of this clonotype. The genes are TRBV9 and TRBJ2-3; D is unresolved. CDR3 length: 13 residues. The V and J ends lost 4 bases and 5 bases respectively, with 11 bases between them. Germline V gene sequence: CDR1 SGDLS, CDR2 YYNGEE. CDR3 DNA: TGTGCCAGCAGCCCGTCCTCGGTAGATACGCAGTATTTT. Protein product: CASSPSSVDTQYF.

This clonotype was picked up a small number of times. CDR3 in DNA: TGTGCCAGCAGAGAGGGGGGGAGGGAGACCCAGTACTTC. Protein product: CASREGGRETQYF. V gene TRBV7-2 combines with J gene TRBJ2-5; D might be TRBD2 (7 bases). CDR1 is SGHTA, CDR2 FQGNSA, per germline. The CDR3 runs to 13 residues. The V gene lost 6 bases and the J gene lost 5 bases, with 13 bases spanning the gap.

This clonotype has a handful of counts. The chain is built from TRBV10-3 and TRBJ2-5; 8 bases are a match to TRBD1. CDR3 length equals 14 residues. The germline V gene encodes CDR1 ENHRY and CDR2 SYGVKD. V gave up 6 bases and J gave up 5 bases; unmatched junction bases: 8. The CDR3 bases are TGTGCCATCAGCATAGACAGGGGAACCGAGACCCAGTACTTC. Translated, it gives CAISIDRGTETQYF.

The gene calls are TRBV6-5 and TRBJ1-2, with a possible D match to TRBD1 (6 bases). Germline values: CDR1 MNHEY, CDR2 SVGAGI. Trimming removed 2 bases from V and 6 bases from J, with 10 bases in between. CDR3 size: 13 residues. The DNA for the CDR3 is TGTGCCAGCAGTTACAATGGGGGCAATGGCTACACCTTC. Amino acid sequence: CASSYNGGNGYTF.

This clonotype was detected a few times. The V and J genes are TRBV7-9 and TRBJ1-2, with D possibly matching TRBD1 (5 bases). The CDR3 covers 15 residues. V was clipped by 5 bases and J by 3 bases, with 16 bases between them. CDR1 is SEHNR, CDR2 FQNEAQ, per germline (reference sequence). The CDR3 is CASSPALGTDYGYTF. The CDR3 nucleotides read TGTGCCAGCAGCCCGGCGTTGGGGACGGACTATGGCTACACCTTC.

This chain links TRBV11-3 with TRBJ2-3; D gene unclear. CDR1 and CDR2 from the germline V gene are SGHNT and YENEEA. This CDR3 has 12 amino acids. The ends were cut back, 5 bases at V and 2 bases at J, with 5 bases in the middle. In DNA form, the CDR3 reads TGTGCCAGCAGCCTCCACACAGATACGCAGTATTTT. This codes for CASSLHTDTQYF.

In this sample, this clonotype turned up a few times. The chain employs TRBV12-3 or TRBV12-4 and TRBJ1-1; 9 bases align to TRBD1. Losses at the gene ends were 8 bases for V and 5 bases for J; bases not matched to a gene: 9. The CDR3 extends over 14 amino acids. CDR3 in amino acids: CASGYPGQGTEAFF. CDR3 sequence (DNA): TGTGCCAGCGGCTACCCTGGACAGGGGACTGAAGCTTTCTTT.

This chain joins TRBV7-6 and TRBJ2-5; the D gene is possibly TRBD2 (6 bases). The CDR3 has 13 residues. Germline V CDR1 and CDR2: SGHVS, FNYEAQ. The V end lost 4 bases, the J end lost 5 bases, and 11 bases lay between the germline ends. The chain's CDR3 is CASSSGLGETQYF. CDR3 in DNA: TGTGCCAGCAGCTCGGGACTGGGGGAGACCCAGTACTTC.

A few counts support this clonotype. The rearrangement joins TRBV18 to TRBJ2-5; 8 bases are shared with TRBD1. The CDR3 consists of 17 residues. The V gene's germline CDR1 is KGHSH and CDR2 LQKENI. With 1 base clipped from V and 2 bases from J, the junction kept 9 bases outside the gene matches. The CDR3 sequence: CASSPLPGTGNQETQYF. Here the CDR3 DNA reads TGTGCCAGCTCACCACTGCCCGGGACAGGAAATCAAGAGACCCAGTACTTC.

The chain couples TRBV19 to TRBJ1-2, with D perhaps matching TRBD1 (5 bases). Germline CDR1 is LNHDA and CDR2 is SQIVND (reference sequence). With 4 bases removed from V and 3 bases from J, the gap between germline ends came to 12 bases. This CDR3 spans 14 amino acids. In DNA, the CDR3 is TGTGCCAGTAGTAAGGGCGGGACTTACTATGGCTACACCTTC. Amino acids: CASSKGGTYYGYTF.

This clonotype was counted between two and nine times. This rearrangement joins TRBV30 to TRBJ2-7; D tentatively reads TRBD1 or TRBD2 (6 bases each). The CDR3 is made up of 17 amino acids. CDR1 and CDR2 from the germline V gene are GTSNPN and SVGIG (reference sequence). Trimming pared 0 bases from V and 3 bases from J, leaving 21 bases between. The CDR3 DNA is TGTGCCTGGAGTGTTCAAGTGGGGGGCCGAACTTACTACGAGCAGTACTTC. It yields the protein CAWSVQVGGRTYYEQYF.

This clonotype was detected only a few times. The J gene is TRBJ2-1, the V gene TRBV4-1; perhaps D is TRBD1 or TRBD2 (6 bases each). V was cut by 8 bases and J by 5 bases, with 22 bases left in between. Germline V gives CDR1 MGHRA, CDR2 YSYEKL. The CDR3 has 16 amino acids. CDR3 nucleotides: TGCGCCAGCGGGGGGTCGGGGGCAGACCTAAACAATGAGCAGTTCTTC. This gives the protein CASGGSGADLNNEQFF.

This clonotype appeared a few times. The chain employs TRBV6-2 or TRBV6-3 and TRBJ2-3, with D perhaps matching TRBD2 (5 bases). This CDR3 region has 15 residues. V was pared by 10 bases and J by 2 bases, with 19 bases between. Looked up from germline, CDR1 is MNHEY and CDR2 is SVGEGT. CDR3 amino acids: CATQRFSVITDTQYF. The CDR3 DNA reads as TGTGCCACCCAGAGATTTAGCGTAATCACAGATACGCAGTATTTT.

This clonotype has a handful of counts. The chain links TRBV5-1 to TRBJ2-1; D is possibly TRBD2 (5 bases). V lost 2 bases and J lost 8, with 8 bases in between. CDR1 is SGHRS, CDR2 YFSETQ, per germline. This CDR3 contains 12 residues. The CDR3 DNA follows: TGCGCCAGCAGCTTTCGGCGGGATGAGCAGTTCTTC. This codes for CASSFRRDEQFF.

The rearrangement uses TRBV5-1 and TRBJ1-2; no clear D. V was cut by 5 bases and J by 8 bases, with 16 bases left in between. Germline V CDR1 and CDR2: SGHRS, YFSETQ. The CDR3 consists of 13 residues. The CDR3 here is CASRDGPRGGYTF. For the CDR3, the DNA is TGCGCCAGCAGGGACGGACCGAGAGGGGGCTACACCTTC.

This clonotype came up a few times. The V call is TRBV2, the J call TRBJ1-1, with a tentative D call TRBD1 (6 bases). Per the germline V gene, CDR1 is SNHLY and CDR2 is FYNNEI. Trimming shortened V by 8 bases and J by 3 bases, and 13 bases separated the two germline ends. This CDR3 region has 13 residues. The CDR3 sequence is CASAGGGHTEAFF. The CDR3 nucleotides read TGTGCCAGCGCCGGTGGGGGCCACACTGAAGCTTTCTTT. The full variable domain, with the rest looked up from reference TRBV2 and TRBJ1-1, is EPEVTQTPSHQVTQMGQEVILRCVPISNHLYFYWYRQILGQKVEFLVSFYNNEISEKSEIFDDQFSVERPDGSNFTLKIRSTKLEDSAMYFCASAGGGHTEAFFGQGTRLTVV.

This clonotype was seen a handful of times. V usage is TRBV7-9 and J usage is TRBJ1-2; the D is unclear. Deletions cut 5 bases from V and 0 bases from J, with 13 bases between. CDR3 size: 15 residues. Germline CDR1 reads SEHNR; CDR2 reads FQNEAQ (reference sequence). CDR3 DNA sequence: TGTGCCAGCAGCCCCCAGGTCCGTTCTAACTATGGCTACACCTTC. Protein: CASSPQVRSNYGYTF.

V is TRBV6-5 and J is TRBJ1-2, with 9 positions matching TRBD1. This CDR3 contains 15 residues. The J segment lost 8 bases and the V segment lost 5 bases, leaving 12 bases of the junction unmatched. Looked up from germline, CDR1 is MNHEY and CDR2 is SVGAGI. DNA of the CDR3: TGTGCCAGCAGTAGATCCGGGACAGGGAATAACGGCTACACCTTC. Translation: CASSRSGTGNNGYTF.